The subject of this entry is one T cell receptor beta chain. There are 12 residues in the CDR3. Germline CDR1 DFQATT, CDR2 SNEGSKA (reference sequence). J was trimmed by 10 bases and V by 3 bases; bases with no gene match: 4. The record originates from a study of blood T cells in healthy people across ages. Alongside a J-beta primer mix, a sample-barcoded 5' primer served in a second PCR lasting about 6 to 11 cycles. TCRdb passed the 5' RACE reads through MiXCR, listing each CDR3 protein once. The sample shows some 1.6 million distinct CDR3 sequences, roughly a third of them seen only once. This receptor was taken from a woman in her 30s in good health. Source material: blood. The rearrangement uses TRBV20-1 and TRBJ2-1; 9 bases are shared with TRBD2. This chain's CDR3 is CSARASGDEQFF. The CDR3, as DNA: TGCAGTGCTAGGGCTAGCGGGGACGAGCAGTTCTTC.